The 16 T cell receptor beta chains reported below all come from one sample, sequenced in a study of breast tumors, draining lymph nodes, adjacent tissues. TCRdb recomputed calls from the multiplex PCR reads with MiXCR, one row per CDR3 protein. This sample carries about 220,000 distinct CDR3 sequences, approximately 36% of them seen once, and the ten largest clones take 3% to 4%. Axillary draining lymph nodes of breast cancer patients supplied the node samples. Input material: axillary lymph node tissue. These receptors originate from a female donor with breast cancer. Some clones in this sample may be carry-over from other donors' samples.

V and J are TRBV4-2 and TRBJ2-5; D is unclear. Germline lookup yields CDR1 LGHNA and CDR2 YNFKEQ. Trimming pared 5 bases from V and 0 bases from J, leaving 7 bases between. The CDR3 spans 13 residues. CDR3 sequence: CASSLVYQETQYF. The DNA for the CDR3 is TGTGCCAGCAGCTTGGTGTACCAAGAGACCCAGTACTTC.

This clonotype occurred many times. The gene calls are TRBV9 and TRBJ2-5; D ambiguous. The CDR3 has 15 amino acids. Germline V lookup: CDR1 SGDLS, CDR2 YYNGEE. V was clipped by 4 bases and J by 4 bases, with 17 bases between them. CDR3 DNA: TGTGCCAGCAGCTCCGGTGGGTCAGGCTCAGAGACCCAGTACTTC. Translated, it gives CASSSGGSGSETQYF.

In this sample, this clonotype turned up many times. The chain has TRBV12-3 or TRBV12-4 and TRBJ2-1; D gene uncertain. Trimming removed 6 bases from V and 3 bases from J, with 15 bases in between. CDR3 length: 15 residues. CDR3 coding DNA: TGTGCCAGCAGCGGGCCCCGAAGAGGCTACAATGAGCAGTTCTTC. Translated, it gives CASSGPRRGYNEQFF.

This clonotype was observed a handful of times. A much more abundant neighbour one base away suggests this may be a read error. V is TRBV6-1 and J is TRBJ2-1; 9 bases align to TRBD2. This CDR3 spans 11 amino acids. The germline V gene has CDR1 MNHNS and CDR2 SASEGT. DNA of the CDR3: TGTGCCAGCAGTCTCGCGGGAGGGAAAAATTTC. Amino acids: CASSLAGGKNF.

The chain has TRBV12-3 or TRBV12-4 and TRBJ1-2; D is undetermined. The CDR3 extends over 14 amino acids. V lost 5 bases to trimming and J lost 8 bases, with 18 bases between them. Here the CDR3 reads CASSPPEPAGGYTF. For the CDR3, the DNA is TGTGCCAGCAGTCCCCCGGAGCCCGCCGGGGGCTACACCTTC.

CDR3 in DNA: TGTGCCAGCAGCGTAGACACCACCGGGACTAGGAAAGAGACCCAGTACTTC. Translating it yields CASSVDTTGTRKETQYF. The chain is built from TRBV9 and TRBJ2-5; 8 nucleotides line up with TRBD2. The V segment lost 0 bases and the J segment 3 bases; nucleotides outside the gene matches: 10. There are 17 residues in the CDR3. Germline lookup yields CDR1 SGDLS and CDR2 YYNGEE.

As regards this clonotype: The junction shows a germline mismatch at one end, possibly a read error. CDR3 in amino acids: CASSVGGQSYEQYF. DNA for the CDR3: TGTGCCAGCAGTGTAGGGGGACAGTCCTACGAGCAGTACTTC. The chain employs TRBV9 and TRBJ2-7; 7 bases are a match to TRBD1. CDR3 length: 14 amino acids. Germline V gives CDR1 SGDLS, CDR2 YYNGEE.

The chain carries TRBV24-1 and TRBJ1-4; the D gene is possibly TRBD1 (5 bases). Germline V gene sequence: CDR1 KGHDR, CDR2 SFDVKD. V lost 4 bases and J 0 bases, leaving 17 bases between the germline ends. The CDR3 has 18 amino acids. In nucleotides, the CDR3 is TGTGCCACCAGTGACCCCGGACTAGCGGGGGCAACTAATGAAAAACTGTTTTTT. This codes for CATSDPGLAGATNEKLFF.

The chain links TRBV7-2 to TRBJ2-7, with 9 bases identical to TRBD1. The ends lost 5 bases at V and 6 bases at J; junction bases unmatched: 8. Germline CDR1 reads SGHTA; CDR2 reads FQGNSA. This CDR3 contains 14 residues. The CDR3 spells CASSPRQGGVEQYF. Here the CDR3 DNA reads TGTGCCAGCAGCCCACGACAGGGGGGTGTCGAGCAGTACTTC. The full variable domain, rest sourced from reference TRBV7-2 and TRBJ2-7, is GAGVSQSPSNKVTEKGKDVELRCDPISGHTALYWYRQSLGQGLEFLIYFQGNSAPDKSGLPSDRFSAERTGGSVSTLTIQRTQQEDSAVYLCASSPRQGGVEQYFGPGTRLTVT.

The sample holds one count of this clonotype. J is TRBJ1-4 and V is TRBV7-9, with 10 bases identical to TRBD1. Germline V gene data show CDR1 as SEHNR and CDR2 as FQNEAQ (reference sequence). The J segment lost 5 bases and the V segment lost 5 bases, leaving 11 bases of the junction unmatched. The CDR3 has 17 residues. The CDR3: CASSPTGQGMRNEKLFF. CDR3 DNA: TGTGCCAGCAGCCCTACGGGACAGGGGATGAGAAATGAAAAACTGTTTTTT.

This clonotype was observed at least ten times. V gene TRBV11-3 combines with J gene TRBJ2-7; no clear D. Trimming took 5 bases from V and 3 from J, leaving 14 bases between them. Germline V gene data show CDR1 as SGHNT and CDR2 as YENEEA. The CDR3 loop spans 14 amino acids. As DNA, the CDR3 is TGTGCCAGCAGCCTCTCTCAGGATAGCTACGAGCAGTACTTC. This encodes CASSLSQDSYEQYF.

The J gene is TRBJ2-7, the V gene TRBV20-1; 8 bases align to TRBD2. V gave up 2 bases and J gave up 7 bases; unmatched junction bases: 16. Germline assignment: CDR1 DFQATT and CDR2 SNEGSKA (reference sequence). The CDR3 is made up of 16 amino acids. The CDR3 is CSARREGSGGFIEQYF. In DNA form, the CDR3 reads TGCAGTGCTAGACGGGAGGGTAGCGGCGGGTTCATAGAGCAGTACTTC.

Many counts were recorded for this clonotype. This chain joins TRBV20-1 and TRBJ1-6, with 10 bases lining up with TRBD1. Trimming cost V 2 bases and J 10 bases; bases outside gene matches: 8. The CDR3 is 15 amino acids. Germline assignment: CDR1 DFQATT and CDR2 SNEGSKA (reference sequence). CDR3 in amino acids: CSARLPGTGASPLHF. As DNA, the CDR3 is TGCAGTGCTAGACTCCCCGGGACAGGGGCGTCACCCCTCCACTTT.

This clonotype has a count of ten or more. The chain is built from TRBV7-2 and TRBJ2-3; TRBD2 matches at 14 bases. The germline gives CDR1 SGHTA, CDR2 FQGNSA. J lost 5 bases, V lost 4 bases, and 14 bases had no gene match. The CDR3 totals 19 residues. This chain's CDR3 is CASSSPYPRLAGGLDTQYF. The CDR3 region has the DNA TGTGCCAGCAGCTCACCCTACCCCAGACTAGCGGGGGGGCTAGATACGCAGTATTTT. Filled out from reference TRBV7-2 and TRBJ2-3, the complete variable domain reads GAGVSQSPSNKVTEKGKDVELRCDPISGHTALYWYRQSLGQGLEFLIYFQGNSAPDKSGLPSDRFSAERTGGSVSTLTIQRTQQEDSAVYLCASSSPYPRLAGGLDTQYFGPGTRLTVL.

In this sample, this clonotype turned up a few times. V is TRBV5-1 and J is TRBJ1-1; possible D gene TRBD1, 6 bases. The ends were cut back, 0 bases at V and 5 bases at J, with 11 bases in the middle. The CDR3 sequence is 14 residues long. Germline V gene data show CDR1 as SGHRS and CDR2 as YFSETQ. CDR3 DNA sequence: TGCGCCAGCAGCTTGGCGGGGGGCGAGACTGAAGCTTTCTTT. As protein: CASSLAGGETEAFF.

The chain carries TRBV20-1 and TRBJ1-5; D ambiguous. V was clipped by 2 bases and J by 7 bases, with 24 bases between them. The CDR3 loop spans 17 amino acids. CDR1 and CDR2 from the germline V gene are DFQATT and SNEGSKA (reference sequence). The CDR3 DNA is TGCAGTGCTAGACCAAAATGGGGTATGGGGTCTCGACAGCCCCAGCATTTT. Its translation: CSARPKWGMGSRQPQHF.